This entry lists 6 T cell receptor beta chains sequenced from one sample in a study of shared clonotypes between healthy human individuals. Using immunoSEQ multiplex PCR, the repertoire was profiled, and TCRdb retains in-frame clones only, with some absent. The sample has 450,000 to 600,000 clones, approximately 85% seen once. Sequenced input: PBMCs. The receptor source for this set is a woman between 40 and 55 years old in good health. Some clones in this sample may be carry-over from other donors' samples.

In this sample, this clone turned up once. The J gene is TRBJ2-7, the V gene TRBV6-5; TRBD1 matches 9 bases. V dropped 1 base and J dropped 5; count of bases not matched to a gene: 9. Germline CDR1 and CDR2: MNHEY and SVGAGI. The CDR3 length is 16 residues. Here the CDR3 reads CASSYYVPDRGHEQYF. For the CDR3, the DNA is TGTGCCAGCAGTTACTACGTTCCGGACAGGGGTCACGAGCAGTACTTC.

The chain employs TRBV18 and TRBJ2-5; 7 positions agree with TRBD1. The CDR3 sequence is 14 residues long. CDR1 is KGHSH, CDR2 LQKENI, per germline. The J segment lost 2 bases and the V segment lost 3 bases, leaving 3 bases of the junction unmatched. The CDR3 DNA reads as TGTGCCAGCTCACCGGGGACAGCTCAAGAGACCCAGTACTTC. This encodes CASSPGTAQETQYF.

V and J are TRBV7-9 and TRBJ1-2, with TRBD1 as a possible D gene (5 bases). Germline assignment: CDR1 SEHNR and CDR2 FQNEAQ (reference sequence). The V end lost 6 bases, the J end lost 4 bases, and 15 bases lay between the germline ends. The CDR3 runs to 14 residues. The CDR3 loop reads CASSPRGWIYGYTF. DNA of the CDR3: TGTGCCAGCAGTCCGCGGGGGTGGATCTATGGCTACACCTTC.

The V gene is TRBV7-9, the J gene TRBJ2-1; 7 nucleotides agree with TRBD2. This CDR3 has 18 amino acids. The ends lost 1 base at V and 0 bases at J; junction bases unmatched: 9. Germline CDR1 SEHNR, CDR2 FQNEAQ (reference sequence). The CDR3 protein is CASSLGWLAASSYNEQFF. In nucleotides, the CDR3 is TGTGCCAGCAGCTTAGGTTGGCTAGCGGCAAGCTCCTACAATGAGCAGTTCTTC.

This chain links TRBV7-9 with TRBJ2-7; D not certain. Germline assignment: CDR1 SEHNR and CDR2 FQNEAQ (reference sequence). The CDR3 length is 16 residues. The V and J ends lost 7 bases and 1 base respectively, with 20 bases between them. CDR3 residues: CASMPAPRSSSYEQYF. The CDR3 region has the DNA TGTGCCAGCATGCCGGCCCCGAGGAGTAGTTCCTACGAGCAGTACTTC.

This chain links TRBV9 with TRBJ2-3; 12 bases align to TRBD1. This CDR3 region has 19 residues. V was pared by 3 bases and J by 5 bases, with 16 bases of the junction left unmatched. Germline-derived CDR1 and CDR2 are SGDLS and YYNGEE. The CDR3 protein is CASSGPRGQGARALDTQYF. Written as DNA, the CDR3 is TGTGCCAGCAGCGGACCCCGGGGACAGGGGGCTCGGGCACTAGATACGCAGTATTTT.